The 16 T cell receptor beta chains reported below all come from one sample, sequenced in a study of a mutant IDH1 vaccine in newly diagnosed glioma (dated by TCRdb to the early 2020s). The intended sense of this specimen's time point label: week 5, during vaccination. Each vaccine dose, consisting of 300 ug of a 20-mer mutant IDH1 peptide in Montanide, was administered subcutaneously with topical imiquimod. The library came from the immunoSEQ multiplex PCR assay. TCRdb stores this immuneACCESS table with in-frame sequences only. Part of the clones is absent; in the studies checked, under half of the shortfall reflects unresolved V genes, and no reason is known for the rest. The sample records over 30,000 clones, around 58% of which are singletons. The ten largest clonotypes hold 8% to 13% of the sample. For these receptors, no antigen is known. The starting material was PBMCs, obtained from a glioma patient whose treatment included an IDH1 peptide vaccine. The source of these receptors is a woman aged 18-30 years with glioma.

The V gene is TRBV6-5, the J gene TRBJ2-2, with a weak D call TRBD2 (6 bases). V was clipped by 6 bases and J by 0 bases, with 11 bases between them. Per germline, CDR1 MNHEY and CDR2 SVGAGI. The CDR3 totals 15 residues. The DNA for the CDR3 is TGTGCCAGCAGCCGGTGGACTACGAACACCGGGGAGCTGTTTTTT. Its translation is CASSRWTTNTGELFF.

This chain joins TRBV4-1 and TRBJ1-1; D is possibly TRBD1 (6 bases). The CDR3 length is 12 residues. Per germline, CDR1 MGHRA and CDR2 YSYEKL. V was pared by 2 bases and J by 11 bases, with 12 bases between. Here the CDR3 DNA reads TGCGCCAGCAGCCAACAGGGGAGAGAGGCTTTCTTT. It specifies CASSQQGREAFF.

The CDR3 DNA reads TGTGCCAGCTCACGGACACGAGGGACTAGCACAGATACGCAGTATTTT. Encoded protein: CASSRTRGTSTDTQYF. This rearrangement joins TRBV18 to TRBJ2-3, with D tentatively TRBD2 (6 bases). CDR3 length: 16 residues. Trimming removed 4 bases at V and 0 bases at J, with 14 bases between. CDR1 is KGHSH and CDR2 is LQKENI in the germline V gene.

V gene TRBV10-3 combines with J gene TRBJ2-3; 11 positions agree with TRBD1. CDR3 length equals 20 residues. Germline V gives CDR1 ENHRY, CDR2 SYGVKD. The J segment lost 2 bases and the V segment lost 3 bases, leaving 16 bases of the junction unmatched. The chain's CDR3 is CAISEHVVPGQGGYTDTQYF. DNA for the CDR3: TGTGCCATCAGTGAACACGTCGTCCCGGGACAGGGGGGATACACAGATACGCAGTATTTT.

This clone turned up a few times. V is TRBV14 and J is TRBJ2-7; a weak D match, TRBD2 (7 bases). Germline CDR1 and CDR2: SGHDN and FVKESK. V lost 2 bases to trimming and J lost 3 bases, with 14 bases between them. This CDR3 has 15 amino acids. The CDR3: CASSQRGGGGYEQYF. The CDR3 DNA reads as TGTGCCAGCAGCCAAAGGGGGGGAGGCGGCTACGAGCAGTACTTC.

This chain uses TRBV28 with TRBJ1-1, with 8 bases matching TRBD1. Germline CDR1 is MDHEN and CDR2 is SYDVKM. This CDR3 contains 13 residues. Unmatched junction bases numbered 6, after V lost 6 bases and J lost 6 bases. The CDR3 here is CASRRTGRPEAFF. The CDR3 coding sequence is TGTGCCAGCAGACGGACAGGGCGGCCTGAAGCTTTCTTT.

This chain uses TRBV7-2 with TRBJ2-1, with a weak D call TRBD2 (5 bases). V was shortened by 5 bases and J by 1 base, with 18 bases between the two germline ends. CDR1 is SGHTA, CDR2 FQGNSA, per germline. The CDR3 length is 17 residues. CDR3 in DNA: TGTGCCAGCAGCCACACCTGGACTCCCCTGTCCTACAATGAGCAGTTCTTC. This translates into CASSHTWTPLSYNEQFF.

The chain couples TRBV18 to TRBJ2-1; weak D call: TRBD2 (5 bases). V lost 3 bases and J 8 bases, leaving 20 bases between the germline ends. The CDR3 sequence is 16 residues long. The germline V gene encodes CDR1 KGHSH and CDR2 LQKENI. The CDR3: CASSPQSPGSRDEQFF. For the CDR3, the DNA is TGTGCCAGCTCACCCCAATCACCGGGGAGTCGGGATGAGCAGTTCTTC.

The chain links TRBV4-3 to TRBJ2-7, with TRBD1 matching 10 bases. This CDR3 is built from 15 residues. Germline CDR1 LGHNA, CDR2 YSLEER. Trimming took 4 bases from V and 1 from J; bases not matched to a gene: 4. CDR3 amino acids: CASSPTDRGSYEQYF. The CDR3 DNA reads TGCGCCAGCAGCCCGACGGACAGGGGGTCCTACGAGCAGTACTTC.

V usage is TRBV11-2 and J usage is TRBJ2-5, with 8 bases fitting TRBD2. The trim removed 6 bases at V and 4 bases at J, leaving 19 bases unmatched. The CDR3 covers 18 residues. From germline, CDR1 is SGHAT and CDR2 FQNNGV. The CDR3 loop reads CASSSGVTREGRGETQYF. In DNA, the CDR3 is TGTGCCAGCAGTTCTGGGGTAACACGGGAGGGCCGGGGAGAGACCCAGTACTTC.

The V gene is TRBV6-5, the J gene TRBJ1-2; the match to TRBD1 covers 8 bases. V was pared by 7 bases and J by 8 bases, with 6 bases of the junction left unmatched. There are 12 residues in the CDR3. The germline V gene encodes CDR1 MNHEY and CDR2 SVGAGI. CDR3 region: CASNGQGRGYTF. The DNA for the CDR3 is TGTGCCAGCAACGGACAGGGAAGAGGCTACACCTTC.

This clone was observed once. V is TRBV5-6 and J is TRBJ2-7; possibly TRBD2 for D (6 bases). Trimming left V 4 bases short and J 0 bases short, with 8 bases between. This CDR3 is built from 13 residues. Germline-derived CDR1 and CDR2 are SGHDT and YYEEEE. The DNA of the CDR3 is TGTGCCAGCAGCCTAGCGTACTCCTACGAGCAGTACTTC. It codes for CASSLAYSYEQYF.

The V gene is TRBV14, the J gene TRBJ2-5, with D possibly being TRBD1 (5 bases). V was trimmed by 4 bases and J by 4 bases, leaving 7 bases between them. Germline V gene data show CDR1 as SGHDN and CDR2 as FVKESK. The CDR3 runs to 12 residues. CDR3 region: CASSRGRETQYF. In DNA form, the CDR3 reads TGTGCCAGCAGCCGGGGCAGAGAGACCCAGTACTTC.

This clone has only one observation. This chain joins TRBV6-1 and TRBJ1-6; TRBD1 is a possible D gene (5 bases). Trimming pared 2 bases from V and 9 bases from J, leaving 14 bases between. The CDR3 runs 15 residues. From germline, CDR1 is MNHNS and CDR2 SASEGT. CDR3 loop: CASSEPARQTSPLHF. In nucleotides, the CDR3 is TGTGCCAGCAGTGAACCGGCACGACAGACTTCACCCCTCCACTTT.

The V call is TRBV5-1, the J call TRBJ2-7; 10 bases align to TRBD2. This CDR3 comprises 15 residues. J lost 0 bases, V lost 2 bases, and 2 bases had no gene match. Per the germline V gene, CDR1 is SGHRS and CDR2 is YFSETQ. This CDR3 is CASSLLAGLSYEQYF. The CDR3 DNA sequence: TGCGCCAGCAGCTTACTAGCGGGGCTCTCCTACGAGCAGTACTTC.

This chain uses TRBV27 with TRBJ2-7; D remains unclear. Germline V CDR1 and CDR2: MNHEY, SMNVEV (reference sequence). The CDR3 length is 14 residues. The V and J ends lost 2 bases and 5 bases respectively, with 13 bases between them. DNA of the CDR3: TGTGCCAGCAGTTTAGGGTGGGCCGAGGACGAGCAGTACTTC. Translated: CASSLGWAEDEQYF.